The 5 T cell receptor beta chains given below trace back to one sample, sequenced in a study of post-analysis software for immune sequencing data (dated by TCRdb to about 2015). Beyond this particular receptor, the publication reports: Roughly 5 TRBV segments, including TRBV5-6, TRBV5-1 and TRBV20-1, were significantly more frequent in patients than controls.

The antigens these receptors bind are not known. The method behind the library was PCR. The data were produced on an Illumina HiSeq 2500. To reduce PCR and sequencing biases, unique molecular identifiers were built into the TCR beta cDNA libraries. The public sequencing data were trimmed at Q25 with fastp and processed into clonotypes with MiXCR by TCRdb, which kept only in-frame beta chains. Rows merge per CDR3 protein into single entries with the most common DNA and genes. This sample holds approximately 660,000 distinct CDR3 sequences; roughly three fifths were observed only once. The ten top clones hold roughly 10% of the sample. The sequenced sample consisted of blood. All receptors come from a girl aged 2 to 9 with multiple sclerosis.

This clonotype was counted between two and nine times. The rearrangement uses TRBV3-1 and TRBJ2-5; D is perhaps TRBD2 (5 bases). The CDR3 consists of 15 residues. The germline V gene encodes CDR1 LGHDT and CDR2 YNNKEL (reference sequence). Trimming removed 3 bases at V and 3 bases at J, with 14 bases between. CDR3 nucleotides: TGTGCCAGCAGCCACAGGAGCCCCGGGGAAGAGACCCAGTACTTC. It encodes CASSHRSPGEETQYF.

The chain employs TRBV7-9 and TRBJ2-7, with 10 bases lining up with TRBD1. Germline assignment: CDR1 SEHNR and CDR2 FQNEAQ (reference sequence). With 4 bases clipped from V and 5 bases from J, the junction kept 11 bases outside the gene matches. The length of the CDR3 is 16 residues. As DNA, the CDR3 is TGTGCCAGCAGCTCACCAACCTCCGGGACAGGGGACGAGCAGTACTTC. Protein sequence: CASSSPTSGTGDEQYF.

The chain uses TRBV7-3 and TRBJ2-1; 11 bases line up with TRBD2. J lost 7 bases, V lost 5 bases, and 10 bases had no gene match. The CDR3 has 16 residues. In germline, CDR1 is SGHTA, CDR2 FQGTGA. CDR3 bases: TGTGCCAGCAGCCGCGGGGGTTTAGCGGGAGGGAATGAGCAGTTCTTC. This encodes CASSRGGLAGGNEQFF.

For the CDR3, the DNA is TGTGCCACCAGTGACCTCGGGACTAGCCCCGGGGAGCTGTTTTTT. Protein: CATSDLGTSPGELFF. The chain is built from TRBV24-1 and TRBJ2-2; 9 bases agree with TRBD2. V gave up 4 bases and J gave up 6 bases; unmatched junction bases: 5. The length of the CDR3 is 15 residues. Germline CDR1 reads KGHDR; CDR2 reads SFDVKD.

The chain has TRBV6-5 and TRBJ1-2; no clear D. Trimming shortened V by 0 bases and J by 6 bases, and 8 bases separated the two germline ends. CDR1 is MNHEY, CDR2 SVGAGI, per germline. This CDR3 spans 13 amino acids. The CDR3 is CASSYSGPNGYTF. CDR3 coding DNA: TGTGCCAGCAGTTACTCAGGACCTAATGGCTACACCTTC.